This T cell receptor (beta chain) was retrieved from a study of vaccination effects on CD4 cells after COVID-19. Study information: The median interval between the second dose and post-vaccine sampling was 72 days.

To note about this clone: Its cognate antigen is unknown.

Generated by immunoSEQ multiplex PCR, the TCRdb table keeps only in-frame clones and is missing some. The sample consists of 65,000 to 90,000 clones, roughly 73% of them appearing once. Following culture for about 11 days, CD4+ T cells were isolated. Participants were given two doses of BNT162b2 or mRNA-1273 vaccine. The CDR3 totals 15 residues. Germline lookup yields CDR1 SEHNR and CDR2 FQNEAQ (reference sequence). V trimming: 1 base; J trimming: 4 bases; junction bases outside the gene matches: 3. V gene TRBV7-9 combines with J gene TRBJ2-2, with TRBD1 identical over 7 bases. This specimen consisted of CD4+ T cells from PBMCs cultured without peptide, obtained after COVID-19 vaccination. The receptor's source is a human donor who received a COVID-19 vaccine. CDR3 nucleotides: TGTGCCAGCAGCTTAGAGACAGGGCGCACCGGGGAGCTGTTTTTT. Translation gives CASSLETGRTGELFF. Looking up the rest from reference TRBV7-9 and TRBJ2-2 gives the full variable domain: DTGVSQNPRHKITKRGQNVTFRCDPISEHNRLYWYRQTLGQGPEFLTYFQNEAQLEKSRLLSDRFSAERPKGSFSTLEIQRTEQGDSAMYLCASSLETGRTGELFFGEGSRLTVL.